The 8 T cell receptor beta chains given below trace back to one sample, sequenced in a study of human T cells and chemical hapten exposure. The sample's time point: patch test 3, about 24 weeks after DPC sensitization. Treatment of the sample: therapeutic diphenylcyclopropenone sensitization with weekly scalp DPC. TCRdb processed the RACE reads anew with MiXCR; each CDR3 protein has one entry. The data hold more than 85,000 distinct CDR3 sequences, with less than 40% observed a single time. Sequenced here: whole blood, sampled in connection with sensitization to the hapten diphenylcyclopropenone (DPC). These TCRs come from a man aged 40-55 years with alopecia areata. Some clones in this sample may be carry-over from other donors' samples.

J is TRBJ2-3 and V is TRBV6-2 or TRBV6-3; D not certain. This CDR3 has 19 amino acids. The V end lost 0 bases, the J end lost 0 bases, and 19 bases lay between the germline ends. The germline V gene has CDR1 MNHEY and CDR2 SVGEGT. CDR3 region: CASSYSVLAWERSTDTQYF. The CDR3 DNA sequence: TGTGCCAGCAGTTACTCGGTCCTTGCATGGGAACGTAGCACAGATACGCAGTATTTT.

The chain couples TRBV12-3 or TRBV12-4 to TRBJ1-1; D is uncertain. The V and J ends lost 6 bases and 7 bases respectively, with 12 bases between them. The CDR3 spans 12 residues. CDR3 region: CASRNRVIEAFF. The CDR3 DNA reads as TGTGCCAGCAGGAATAGAGTGATTGAAGCTTTCTTT.

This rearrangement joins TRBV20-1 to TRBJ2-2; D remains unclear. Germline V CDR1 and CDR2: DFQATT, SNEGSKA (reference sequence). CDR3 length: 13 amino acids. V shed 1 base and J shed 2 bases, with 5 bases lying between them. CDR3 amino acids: CSARATNTGELFF. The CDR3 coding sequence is TGCAGTGCTAGAGCAACCAACACCGGGGAGCTGTTTTTT.

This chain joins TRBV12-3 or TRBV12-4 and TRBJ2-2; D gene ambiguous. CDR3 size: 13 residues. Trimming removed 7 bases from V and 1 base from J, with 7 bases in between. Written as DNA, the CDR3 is TGTGCCAGCAACGACATGAACACCGGGGAGCTGTTTTTT. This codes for CASNDMNTGELFF.

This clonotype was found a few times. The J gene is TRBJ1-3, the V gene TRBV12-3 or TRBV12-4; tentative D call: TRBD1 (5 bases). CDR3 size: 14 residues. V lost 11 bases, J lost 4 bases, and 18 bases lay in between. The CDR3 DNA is TGTGCCTACTCGACAGATTTACTGGGAAACACCATATATTTT. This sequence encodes CAYSTDLLGNTIYF.

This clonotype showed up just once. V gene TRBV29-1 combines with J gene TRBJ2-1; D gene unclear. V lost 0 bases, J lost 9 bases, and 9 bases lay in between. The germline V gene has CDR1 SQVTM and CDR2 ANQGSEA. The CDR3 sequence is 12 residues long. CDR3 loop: CSVEEGWGEQFF. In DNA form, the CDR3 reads TGCAGCGTTGAAGAGGGGTGGGGTGAGCAGTTCTTC.

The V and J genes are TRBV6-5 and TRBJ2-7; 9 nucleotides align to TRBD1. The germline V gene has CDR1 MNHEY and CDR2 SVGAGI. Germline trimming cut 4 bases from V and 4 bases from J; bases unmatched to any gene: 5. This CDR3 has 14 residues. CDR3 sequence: CASSSTGGAYEQYV. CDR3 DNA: TGTGCCAGCAGTTCCACAGGGGGCGCGTACGAGCAGTACGTC.

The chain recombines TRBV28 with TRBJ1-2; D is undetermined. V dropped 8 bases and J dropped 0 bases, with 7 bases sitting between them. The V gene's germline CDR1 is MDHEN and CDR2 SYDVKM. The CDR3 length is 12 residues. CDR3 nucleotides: TGTGCCAGCGGTCGGCCTAACTATGGCTACACCTTC. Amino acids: CASGRPNYGYTF.